The rows below give T cell receptor beta chains drawn from one sample of a study of blood T cell repertoires in COVID-19. Here immunoSEQ multiplex PCR was the method, and the copy in TCRdb shows in-frame clones only, minus some. Of 200,000 to 250,000 clones in the sample, around 90% were seen once. Sequenced input: PBMCs or T cells enriched from blood (not recorded which). Every receptor here comes from a young man who had recovered from COVID-19. Each CDR3 is given with its conserved first and last residue. Not every row has a clone size; where given, it reads once, few, many or a size class.

clone_size j_call v_call cdr3_length cdr3_aa
- TRBJ1-6 TRBV4-3 13 CASSQVPESPLHF
once TRBJ2-5 TRBV7-6 17 CASSLAGLSGRRETQYF
- TRBJ2-4 TRBV12-3/TRBV12-4 13 CASTPAETERRYF
- TRBJ1-1 TRBV28 11 CASSYRFEAFF
- TRBJ2-5 TRBV7-2 14 CASSPGTGRETQYF
- TRBJ2-7 TRBV28 15 CASTHSAGGNYEQYF
few TRBJ2-2 TRBV5-1 15 CASSFWRGNTGELFF
once TRBJ1-1 TRBV27 14 CASSFIGGTTEAFF
- TRBJ1-1 TRBV6-5 13 CASSSDRGSEAFF
- TRBJ2-2 TRBV9 15 CASSVGGSVRRELFF
- TRBJ1-1 TRBV4-2 15 CASSQAWTGRTEAFF
- TRBJ2-1 TRBV5-4 13 CASRGQDTNEQFF
- TRBJ2-1 TRBV28 17 CASSPLERGGIYNEQFF
- TRBJ1-1 TRBV10-3 13 CAINPQGEGEAFF
- TRBJ2-4 TRBV11-2 13 CASNTPGGNIQYF
few TRBJ1-1 TRBV3-1/TRBV3-2 13 CASSPTGHTEAFF
- TRBJ1-3 TRBV7-8 14 CASSFRDRGNTIYF
- TRBJ1-5 TRBV7-4 17 CASSDGSGGGSNQPQHF
- TRBJ2-1 TRBV15 15 CATSRVGGAGGEQFF
- TRBJ2-1 TRBV4-1 17 CASSHTSGVSRYNEQFF
- TRBJ1-3 TRBV3-1/TRBV3-2 16 CASSQDRTGGLNTIYF
- TRBJ2-3 TRBV7-2 13 CASSRDGTDTQYF
- TRBJ1-3 TRBV28 15 CASSPPTVSGNTIYF
- TRBJ1-2 TRBV6-5 15 CASSYSSGGGYGYTF
- TRBJ1-6 TRBV5-5 15 CASSPGQGAYSPLHF
- TRBJ2-3 TRBV9 17 CASSVGSGRTRADTQYF
- TRBJ1-1 TRBV29-1 13 CSVAGDYNTEAFF
- TRBJ1-5 TRBV28 15 CASIRTEYSNQPQHF
once TRBJ1-6 TRBV9 17 CASSVTGTGKSNSPLHF
- TRBJ2-7 TRBV10-2 14 CASIRQAASYEQYF
few TRBJ2-1 TRBV28 10 CASSIQEQFF
- TRBJ1-5 TRBV6-5 13 CASTGQGNQPQHF
- TRBJ2-7 TRBV5-1 19 CASSSDTSGRGLGNYEQYF
- TRBJ2-2 TRBV7-9 15 CASRPGQQNTGELFF
- TRBJ1-5 TRBV7-6 14 CASSSIQGNQPQHF
- TRBJ2-3 TRBV5-1 15 CASSLVGSLTDTQYF
few TRBJ2-1 TRBV6-5 14 CASAGGALVNEQFF
- TRBJ2-1 TRBV28 16 CASSPMTSRSYNEQFF
once TRBJ2-1 TRBV18 14 CASSPPDFHNEQFF
- TRBJ1-4 TRBV5-1 17 CASSPGAGGFGFEKLFF
- TRBJ1-5 TRBV28 14 CASSLTGLHQPQHF
- TRBJ1-5 TRBV28 14 CASGHITGGETQHF
- TRBJ2-2 TRBV5-8 12 CASSLVAGELFF
- TRBJ2-1 TRBV7-9 15 CASSLAGTTYNEQFF
few TRBJ1-1 TRBV13 14 CASSSGTMNTEAFF
- TRBJ1-3 TRBV28 15 CASSFPGDGGNTIYF
- TRBJ1-2 TRBV5-6 15 CASSLVTEWFYGYTF
- TRBJ2-3 TRBV20-1 13 CSASRGGTDTQYF
- TRBJ2-7 TRBV28 13 CASNPDSLYEQYF
- TRBJ2-3 TRBV6-5 15 CASRSGQGLGDTQYF
- TRBJ2-2 TRBV19 15 CASNGLAGDSGELFF
once TRBJ2-7 TRBV4-3 13 CASSQEPGVEQYF
- TRBJ1-1 TRBV5-8 12 CASRDRHTEAFF
few TRBJ1-3 TRBV19 10 CASGFNTIYF
- TRBJ1-2 TRBV4-1 15 CASSQNPPGSYGYTF
- TRBJ1-1 TRBV5-1 13 CASSQGQNTEAFF
- TRBJ2-3 TRBV6-2/TRBV6-3 18 CASSYGTTSGLSTDTQYF